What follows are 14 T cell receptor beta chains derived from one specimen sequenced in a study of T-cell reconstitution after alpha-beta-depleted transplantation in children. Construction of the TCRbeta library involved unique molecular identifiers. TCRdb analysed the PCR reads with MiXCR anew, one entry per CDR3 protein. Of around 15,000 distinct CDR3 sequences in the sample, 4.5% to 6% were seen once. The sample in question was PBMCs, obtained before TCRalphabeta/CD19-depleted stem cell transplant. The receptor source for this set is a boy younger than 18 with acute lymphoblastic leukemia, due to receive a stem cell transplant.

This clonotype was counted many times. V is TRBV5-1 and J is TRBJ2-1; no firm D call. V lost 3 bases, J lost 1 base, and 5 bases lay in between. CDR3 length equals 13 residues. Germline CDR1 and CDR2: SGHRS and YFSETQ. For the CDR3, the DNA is TGCGCCAGCAGCTGGGCATCCTACAATGAGCAGTTCTTC. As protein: CASSWASYNEQFF.

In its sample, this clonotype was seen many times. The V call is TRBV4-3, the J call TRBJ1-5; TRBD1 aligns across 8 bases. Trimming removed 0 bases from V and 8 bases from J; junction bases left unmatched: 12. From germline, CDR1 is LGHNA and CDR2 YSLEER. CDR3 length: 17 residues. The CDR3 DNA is TGCGCCAGCAGCCAAGATATAGCGGCAGGGGGCGTCAAGCCCCAGCATTTT. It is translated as CASSQDIAAGGVKPQHF.

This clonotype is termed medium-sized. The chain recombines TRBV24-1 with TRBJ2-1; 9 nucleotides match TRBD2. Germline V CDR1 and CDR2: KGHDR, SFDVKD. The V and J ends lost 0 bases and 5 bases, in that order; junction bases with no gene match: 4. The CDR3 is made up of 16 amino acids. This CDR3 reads CATSDLQRGDNNEQFF. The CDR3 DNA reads TGTGCCACCAGTGATTTGCAGCGGGGGGACAACAATGAGCAGTTCTTC.

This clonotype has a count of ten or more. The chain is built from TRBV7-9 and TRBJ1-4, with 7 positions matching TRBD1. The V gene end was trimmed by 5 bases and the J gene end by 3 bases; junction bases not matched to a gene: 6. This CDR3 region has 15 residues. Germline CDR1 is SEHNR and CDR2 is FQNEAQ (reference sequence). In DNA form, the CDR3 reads TGTGCCAGCAGCGGTCGACAGGGCGCTAATGAAAAACTGTTTTTT. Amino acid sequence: CASSGRQGANEKLFF.

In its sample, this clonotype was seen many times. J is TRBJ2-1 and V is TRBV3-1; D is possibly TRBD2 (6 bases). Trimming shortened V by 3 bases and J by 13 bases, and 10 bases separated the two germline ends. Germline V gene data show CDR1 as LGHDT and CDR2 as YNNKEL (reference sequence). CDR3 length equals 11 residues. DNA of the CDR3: TGTGCCAGCAGCCATTTCGGACTACAGTTCTTC. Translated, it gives CASSHFGLQFF.

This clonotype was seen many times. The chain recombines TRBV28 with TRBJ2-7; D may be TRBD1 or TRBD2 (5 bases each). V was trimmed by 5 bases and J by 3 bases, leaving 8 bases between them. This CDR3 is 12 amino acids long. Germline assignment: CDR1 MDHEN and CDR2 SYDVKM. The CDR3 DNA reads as TGTGCCAGCAGTCGGGACCACTACGAGCAGTACTTC. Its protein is CASSRDHYEQYF.

The CDR3 region is CASSQAIFGYGYTF. The CDR3 nucleotides read TGCGCCAGCAGCCAAGCAATCTTCGGCTATGGCTACACCTTC. The chain has TRBV4-1 and TRBJ1-2; unclear D gene. The CDR3 has 14 amino acids. Per the germline V gene, CDR1 is MGHRA and CDR2 is YSYEKL. Trimming stripped 1 base from V and 4 bases from J, with 10 bases between.

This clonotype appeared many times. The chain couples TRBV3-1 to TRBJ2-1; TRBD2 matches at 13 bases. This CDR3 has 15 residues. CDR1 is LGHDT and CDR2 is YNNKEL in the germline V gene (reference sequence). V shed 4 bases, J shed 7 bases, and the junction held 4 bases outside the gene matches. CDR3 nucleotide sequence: TGTGCCAGCAGCCCAACTAGCGGGAGGGGGAATGAGCAGTTCTTC. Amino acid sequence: CASSPTSGRGNEQFF.

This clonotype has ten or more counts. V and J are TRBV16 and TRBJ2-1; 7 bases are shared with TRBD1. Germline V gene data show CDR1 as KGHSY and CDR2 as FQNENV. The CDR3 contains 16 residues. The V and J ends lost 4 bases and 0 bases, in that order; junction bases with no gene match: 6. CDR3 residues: CASSPRQGSSYNEQFF. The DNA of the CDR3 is TGTGCCAGCAGCCCCAGACAGGGTAGCTCCTACAATGAGCAGTTCTTC.

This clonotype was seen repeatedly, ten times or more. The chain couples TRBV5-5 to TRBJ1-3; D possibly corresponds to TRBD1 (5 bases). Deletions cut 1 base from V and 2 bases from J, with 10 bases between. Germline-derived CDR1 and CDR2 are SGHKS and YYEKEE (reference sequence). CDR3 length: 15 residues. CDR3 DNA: TGTGCCAGCAGCTTGTGTAGGACACCTGGAAACACCATATATTTT. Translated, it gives CASSLCRTPGNTIYF.

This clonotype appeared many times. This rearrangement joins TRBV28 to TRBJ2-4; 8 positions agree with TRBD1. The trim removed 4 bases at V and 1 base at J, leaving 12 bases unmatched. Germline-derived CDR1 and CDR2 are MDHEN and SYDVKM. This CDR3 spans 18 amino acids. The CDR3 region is CASSSPGRGRRAKNIQYF. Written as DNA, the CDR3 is TGTGCCAGCAGTTCACCCGGCAGGGGGCGCCGGGCCAAAAACATTCAGTACTTC.

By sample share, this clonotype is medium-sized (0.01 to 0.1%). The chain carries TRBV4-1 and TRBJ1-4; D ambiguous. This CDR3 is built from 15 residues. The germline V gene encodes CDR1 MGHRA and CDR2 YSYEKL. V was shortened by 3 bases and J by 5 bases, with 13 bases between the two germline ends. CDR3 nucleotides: TGCGCCAGCAGCCAGACTGTGACCCTCAATGAAAAACTGTTTTTT. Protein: CASSQTVTLNEKLFF.

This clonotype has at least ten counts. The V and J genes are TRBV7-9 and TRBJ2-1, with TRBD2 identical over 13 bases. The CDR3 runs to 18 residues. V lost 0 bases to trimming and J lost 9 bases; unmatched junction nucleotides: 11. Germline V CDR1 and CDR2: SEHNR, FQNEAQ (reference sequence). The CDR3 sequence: CASSLAPLGLAGTTEQFF. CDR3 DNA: TGTGCCAGCAGCTTAGCGCCCTTGGGACTAGCGGGAACCACTGAGCAGTTCTTC. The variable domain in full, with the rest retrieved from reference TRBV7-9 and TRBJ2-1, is DTGVSQNPRHKITKRGQNVTFRCDPISEHNRLYWYRQTLGQGPEFLTYFQNEAQLEKSRLLSDRFSAERPKGSFSTLEIQRTEQGDSAMYLCASSLAPLGLAGTTEQFFGPGTRLTVL.

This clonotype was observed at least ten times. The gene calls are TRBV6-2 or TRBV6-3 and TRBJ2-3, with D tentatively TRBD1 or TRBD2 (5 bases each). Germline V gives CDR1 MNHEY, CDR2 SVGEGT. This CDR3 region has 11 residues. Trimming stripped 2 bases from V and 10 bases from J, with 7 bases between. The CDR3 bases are TGTGCCAGCAGTTACGGGACCTCGCAGTATTTT. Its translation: CASSYGTSQYF.